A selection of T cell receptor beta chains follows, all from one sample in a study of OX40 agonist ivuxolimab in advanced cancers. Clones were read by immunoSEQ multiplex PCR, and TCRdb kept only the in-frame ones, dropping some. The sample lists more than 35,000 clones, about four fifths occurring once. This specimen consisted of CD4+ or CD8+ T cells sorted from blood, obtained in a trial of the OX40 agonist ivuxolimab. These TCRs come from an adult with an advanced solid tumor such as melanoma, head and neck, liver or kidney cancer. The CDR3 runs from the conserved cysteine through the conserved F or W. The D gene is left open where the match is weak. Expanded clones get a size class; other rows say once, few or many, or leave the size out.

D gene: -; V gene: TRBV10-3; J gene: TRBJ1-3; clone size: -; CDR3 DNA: TGTGCCATCAGTGCGGTCTGGGGACGGTCCTCTGGAAACACCATATATTTT; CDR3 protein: CAISAVWGRSSGNTIYF
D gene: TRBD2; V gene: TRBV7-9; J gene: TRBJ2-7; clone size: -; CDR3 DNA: TGTGCCAGCAGCTTAGGGGGACTAGAGACCTACGAGCAGTACTTC; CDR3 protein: CASSLGGLETYEQYF
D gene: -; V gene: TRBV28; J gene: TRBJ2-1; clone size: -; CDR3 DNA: TGTGCCTGGGCAGGCGGACACAATGAGCAGTTCTTC; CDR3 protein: CAWAGGHNEQFF
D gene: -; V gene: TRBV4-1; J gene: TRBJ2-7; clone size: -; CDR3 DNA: TGCGCCAGCAGCCCCCGGGACGGCTACGAGCAGTACTTC; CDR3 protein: CASSPRDGYEQYF
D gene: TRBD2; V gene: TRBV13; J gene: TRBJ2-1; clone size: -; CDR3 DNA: TGTGCCAGCAGCTTAGAAGGACTAGCGGGGCATGAGCAGTTCTTC; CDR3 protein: CASSLEGLAGHEQFF
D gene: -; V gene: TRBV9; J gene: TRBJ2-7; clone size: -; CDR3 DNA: TGTGCCAGCAGCGTAGACTCAGGCGACGAGCAGTACTTC; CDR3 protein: CASSVDSGDEQYF
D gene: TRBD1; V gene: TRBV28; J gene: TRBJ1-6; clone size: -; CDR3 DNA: TGTGCCAGCAGGCGCCGACAGGGAAGGATTAATTCACCCCTCCACTTT; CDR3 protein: CASRRRQGRINSPLHF
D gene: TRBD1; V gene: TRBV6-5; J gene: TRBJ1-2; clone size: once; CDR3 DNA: TGTGCCAGCAGTTACCTTAGCGACAGGGTCTATGGCTACACCTTC; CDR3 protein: CASSYLSDRVYGYTF
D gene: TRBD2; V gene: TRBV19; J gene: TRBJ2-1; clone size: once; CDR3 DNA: TGTGCCAGTAGTATAGGACTAGCGGGAGGCAATGAGCAGTTCTTC; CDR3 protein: CASSIGLAGGNEQFF
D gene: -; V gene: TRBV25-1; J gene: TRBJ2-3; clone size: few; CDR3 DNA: TGTGCCAGCGGCGGAGGGTGGGGAGATACGCAGTATTTT; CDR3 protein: CASGGGWGDTQYF
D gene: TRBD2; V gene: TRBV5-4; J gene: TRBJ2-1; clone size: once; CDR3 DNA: TGTGCCAGCAGCTTGGGAGGACTAGCGGGGGGGCCTCGGTTCTTC; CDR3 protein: CASSLGGLAGGPRFF
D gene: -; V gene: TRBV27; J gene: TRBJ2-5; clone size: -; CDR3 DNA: TGTGCCAGCAGTTTAATTGGGGGGCTGGAGACCCAGTACTTC; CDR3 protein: CASSLIGGLETQYF
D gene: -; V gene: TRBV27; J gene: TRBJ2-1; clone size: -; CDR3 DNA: TGTGCCAGCAGTTTATCGAGTCAGTATGAGCAGTTCTTC; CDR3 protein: CASSLSSQYEQFF
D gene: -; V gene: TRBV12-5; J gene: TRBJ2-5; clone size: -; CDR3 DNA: TGTGCTAGTGGTTTTACCCCGCAGGTCGACCAAGAGACCCAGTACTTC; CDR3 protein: CASGFTPQVDQETQYF
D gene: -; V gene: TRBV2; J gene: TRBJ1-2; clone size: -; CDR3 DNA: TGTGCCAGCAGTCCTAACAGATATGGCTACACCTTC; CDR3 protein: CASSPNRYGYTF
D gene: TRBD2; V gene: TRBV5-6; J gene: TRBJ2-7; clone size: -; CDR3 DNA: TGTGCCAGCAGCTCGGGACTAGCCCAAGACGAGCAGTACTTC; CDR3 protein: CASSSGLAQDEQYF
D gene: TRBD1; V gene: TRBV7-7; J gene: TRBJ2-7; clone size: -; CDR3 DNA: TGTGCCAGCAGCCCGACCGACAGGGTGGGCGAGCAGTACTTC; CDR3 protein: CASSPTDRVGEQYF
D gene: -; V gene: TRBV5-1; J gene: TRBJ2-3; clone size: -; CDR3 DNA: TGCGCCAGCAGCCTGGAGGGAGCAGTTAGCACAGATACGCAGTATTTT; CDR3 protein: CASSLEGAVSTDTQYF
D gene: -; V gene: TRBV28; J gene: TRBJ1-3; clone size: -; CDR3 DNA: TGTGCCAGCAGCACCGGACCCTACGCAGGAAACACCATATATTTT; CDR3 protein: CASSTGPYAGNTIYF
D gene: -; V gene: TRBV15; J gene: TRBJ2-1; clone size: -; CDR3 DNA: TGTGCCACCAGCAGAGAGATAGGGGGTACCGATGAGCAGTTCTTC; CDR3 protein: CATSREIGGTDEQFF
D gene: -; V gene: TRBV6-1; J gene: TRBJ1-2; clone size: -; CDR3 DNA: TGTGCCAGCAGGGTGGGGGGGGGCGTATCCTATGGCTACACCTTC; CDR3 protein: CASRVGGGVSYGYTF
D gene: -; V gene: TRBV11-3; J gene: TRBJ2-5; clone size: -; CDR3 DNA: TGTGCCAGCAGCTTGAACGGGAAAGGGGAGACCCAGTACTTC; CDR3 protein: CASSLNGKGETQYF
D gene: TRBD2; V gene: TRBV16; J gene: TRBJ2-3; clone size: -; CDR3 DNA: TGTGCCAGCAGCCAATCCCTAGCGGGGGGCTCAGATACGCAGTATTTT; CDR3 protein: CASSQSLAGGSDTQYF
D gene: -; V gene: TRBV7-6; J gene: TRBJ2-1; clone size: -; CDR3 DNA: TGTGCCAGCAGCTCCAGGGGCTCGAGCAATGAGCAGTTCTTC; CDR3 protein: CASSSRGSSNEQFF
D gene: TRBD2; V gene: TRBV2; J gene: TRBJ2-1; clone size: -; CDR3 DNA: TGTGCCAGCATTCTTAGCGGGAGGGATGATGAGCAGTTCTTC; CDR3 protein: CASILSGRDDEQFF
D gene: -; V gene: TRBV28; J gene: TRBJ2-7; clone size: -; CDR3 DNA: TGTGCCAGCAGTTATTCGGGGGCACAGTACTTC; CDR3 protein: CASSYSGAQYF
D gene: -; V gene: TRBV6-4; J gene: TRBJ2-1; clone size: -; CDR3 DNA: TGTGCCAGCAGTTTAGGGGGGGCCAATGAGCAGTTCTTC; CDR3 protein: CASSLGGANEQFF
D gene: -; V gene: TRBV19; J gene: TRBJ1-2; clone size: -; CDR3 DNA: TGTGCCAGTAGTATGGGGGTGACTAATGGCTACACCTTC; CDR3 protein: CASSMGVTNGYTF
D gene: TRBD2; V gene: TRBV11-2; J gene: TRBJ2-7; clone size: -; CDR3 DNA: TGTGCCAGCAGCTTAGAATGGGCTAGCGGGAGCGGCGGCGAGCAGTACTTC; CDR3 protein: CASSLEWASGSGGEQYF
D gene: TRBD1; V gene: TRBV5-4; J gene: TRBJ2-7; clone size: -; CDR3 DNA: TGTGCCAGCAGCTTAGGGACAGGGGGGGGCGAGCAGTACTTC; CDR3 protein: CASSLGTGGGEQYF
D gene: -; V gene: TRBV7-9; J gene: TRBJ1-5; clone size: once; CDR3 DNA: TGTGCCAGCAGCTTGGATAATCAGCCCCAGCATTTT; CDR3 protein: CASSLDNQPQHF
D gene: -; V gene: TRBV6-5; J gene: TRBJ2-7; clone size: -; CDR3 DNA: TGTGCCAGCAGGGTAGGTAGCGGCACCTACGAGCAGTACTTC; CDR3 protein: CASRVGSGTYEQYF
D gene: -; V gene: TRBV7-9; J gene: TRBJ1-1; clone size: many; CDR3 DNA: TGTGCCAGCAGCCACAGCGGGGGGACTGAAGCTTTCTTT; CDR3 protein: CASSHSGGTEAFF
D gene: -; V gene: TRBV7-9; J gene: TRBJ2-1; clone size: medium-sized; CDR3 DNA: TGTGCCAGCAGCTTAGACATCAGGGAGCAGTTCTTC; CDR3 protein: CASSLDIREQFF
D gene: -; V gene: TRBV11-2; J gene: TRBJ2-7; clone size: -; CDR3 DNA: TGTGCCAGCAGCTTATTTAGCCACGAGCAGTACTTC; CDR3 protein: CASSLFSHEQYF
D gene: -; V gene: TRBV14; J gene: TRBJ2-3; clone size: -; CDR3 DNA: TGTGCCAGCAGCCAAGTTAAGATCTTACCTCGTCTAGCATCTCATCTTATTGATACGCAGTATTTT; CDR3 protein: CASSQVKILPRLASHLIDTQYF
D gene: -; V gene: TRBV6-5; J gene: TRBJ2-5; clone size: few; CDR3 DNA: TGTGCCAGCAGCCCTAGCGTGTGGCGGGAAGAGACCCAGTACTTC; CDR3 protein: CASSPSVWREETQYF
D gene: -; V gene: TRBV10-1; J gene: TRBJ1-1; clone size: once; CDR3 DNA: TGCGCCAGCAGTGATATTGAGGTCAGGGGGAACACTGAAGCTTTCTTT; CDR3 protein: CASSDIEVRGNTEAFF
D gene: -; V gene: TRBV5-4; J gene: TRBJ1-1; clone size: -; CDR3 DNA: TGTGCCAGCAGCTTGGCCAAGGGGGACACTGAAGCTTTCTTT; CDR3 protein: CASSLAKGDTEAFF
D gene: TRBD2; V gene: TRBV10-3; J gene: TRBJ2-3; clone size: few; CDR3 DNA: TGTGCCATCAGTGACTACCGACTAGCGGGGGTCACAGATACGCAGTATTTT; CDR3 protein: CAISDYRLAGVTDTQYF
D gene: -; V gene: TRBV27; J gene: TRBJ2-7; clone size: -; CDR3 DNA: TGTGCCAGCAGAGCCACCCCGGGGGGCCCCTACGAGCAGTACTTC; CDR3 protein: CASRATPGGPYEQYF
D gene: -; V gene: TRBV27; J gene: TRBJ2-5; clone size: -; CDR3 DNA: TGTGCCAGCAGTCGTGAAGACAGGTTCCAAGAGACCCAGTACTTC; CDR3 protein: CASSREDRFQETQYF
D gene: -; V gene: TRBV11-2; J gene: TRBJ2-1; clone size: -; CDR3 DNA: TGTGCCAGCAGCTTAGGGCAGGGCGGTAGTTGGGAGCAGTTCTTC; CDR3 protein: CASSLGQGGSWEQFF
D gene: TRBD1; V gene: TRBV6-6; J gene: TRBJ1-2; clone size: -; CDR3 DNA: TGTGCCAGCAGCCCCGGGACAGGGGATTTTGGCTACACCTTC; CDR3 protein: CASSPGTGDFGYTF
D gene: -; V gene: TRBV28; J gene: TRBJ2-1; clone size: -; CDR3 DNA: TGTGCCAGCAGTTCCTCTAGCGCCAGCTCCTACAATGAGCAGTTCTTC; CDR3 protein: CASSSSSASSYNEQFF
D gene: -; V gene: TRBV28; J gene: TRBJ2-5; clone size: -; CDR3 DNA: TGTGCCAGCAGTCCCCCCGGGAGAGAGACCCAGTACTTC; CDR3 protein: CASSPPGRETQYF
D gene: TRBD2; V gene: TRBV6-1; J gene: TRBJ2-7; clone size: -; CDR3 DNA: TGTGCCAGCAGTGAAGGAGTGGGGACTAGCGGCTACGAGCAGTACTTC; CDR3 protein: CASSEGVGTSGYEQYF
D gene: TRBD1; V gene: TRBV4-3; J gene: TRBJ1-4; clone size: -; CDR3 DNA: TGCGCCAGCAGCCAAGAACCCGGGACAGGGGTCACAACTAATGAAAAACTGTTTTTT; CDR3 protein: CASSQEPGTGVTTNEKLFF
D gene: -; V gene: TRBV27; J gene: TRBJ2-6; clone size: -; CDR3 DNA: TGTGCCAGCAGTTTATCAGCTGGGGCCAACGTCCTGACTTTC; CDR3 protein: CASSLSAGANVLTF
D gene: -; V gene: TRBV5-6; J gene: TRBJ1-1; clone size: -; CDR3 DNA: TGTGCCAGCAGTTACACTACAGCGAACACTGAAGCTTTCTTT; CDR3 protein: CASSYTTANTEAFF
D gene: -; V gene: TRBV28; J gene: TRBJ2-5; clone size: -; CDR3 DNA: TGTGCCAGCACCTCCGGACCTTCTAGTGGGGAGACCCAGTACTTC; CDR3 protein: CASTSGPSSGETQYF
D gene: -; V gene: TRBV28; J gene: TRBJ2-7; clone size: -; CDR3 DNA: TGTGCCAGCAGTTTCGTGGGCGTCTACGAGCAGTACTTC; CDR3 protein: CASSFVGVYEQYF
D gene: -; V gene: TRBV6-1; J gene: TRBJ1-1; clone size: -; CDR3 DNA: TGTGCCAGCAGTGAAATGGGGGCGAACACTGAAGCTTTCTTT; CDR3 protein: CASSEMGANTEAFF